This TCR beta chain appears in the sequencing data of a study of blood T cells in healthy people across ages (dated by TCRdb to between 2014 and 2017). With regard to the full study: In model experiments, template switching captured about one uniquely barcoded TCR beta cDNA molecule for every two T cells. To track age-related changes in TCR beta repertoire diversity, the study relied on deep sequencing normalized with unique cDNA molecular identifiers. Four age groups were formed from the donors: young (average about 15 years), middle-aged (roughly 38), aged (about 68) and long-lived (about 80). Donors of different ages were randomly distributed across sequencing lanes to avoid experimental bias. The study analyzed two additional independent replicas of 1 million unique cDNA reads from the same blood draw for two donors, one aged 18 to 30 and one aged 80 or older. Overall study results and their limits: Observed TCR beta diversity correlated strongly with the percentage of naive T cells measured by flow cytometry. Because donor CMV infection status was unknown, age-related changes in expanded clonotypes were potentially confounded. Compared with the aged group, the long-lived group had more naive CD4+ T cells, fewer expanded clones and increased TCR diversity, suggesting age selection. Bulk unsorted PBMC profiling prevented conclusive comparison of naive and antigen-experienced compartments. Estimates of total diversity based on one million sequenced T cells were regarded as lower bounds and as underestimates. As age increased, observed TCR beta diversity per million T cells dropped in a roughly linear way, and a significant reduction was already evident by age about 36.

Trimming takes 0 bases from V and 1 base from J, and the germline ends sit 10 bases apart. CDR3 length: 15 amino acids, cysteine to phenylalanine. The only DNA kept is the CDR3, 45 bases in frame from the first base. Reading the germline V gene (reference sequence) gives CDR1 DFQATT and CDR2 SNEGSKA. This clonotype has ten or more counts. The antigen it recognizes is unknown. There are no base qualities to consult, and no much larger clone falls within one base. Donors were 39 systemically healthy Caucasian individuals from Russia aged 6 to 90 years. Each donor gave about 9.2 milliliters of peripheral blood, drawn into EDTA-treated Vacutainer tubes. Ficoll-Paque density-gradient centrifugation was used to isolate PBMCs, with at least 6 million obtained per sample. Total RNA, at least 5 micrograms per sample, was extracted from PBMCs with Trizol reagent. The percentages of naive CD45RAhigh/CD27high T cells were determined by flow cytometry on a PBMC aliquot from every donor.

The library was made by 5' RACE. Sequencing instrument: Illumina HiSeq 2500. A second PCR of 7 to 11 cycles was performed with a sample-barcoded 5' primer and a J-beta primer mix. A unique molecular identifier was introduced onto each TCR beta cDNA molecule by a template-switch 5' adaptor carrying 12 random nucleotides. Each sample yielded at least 2.5 million CDR3-containing paired-end reads. The Mint cDNA synthesis kit, primed by a TRBC-specific oligonucleotide, was used to synthesize first-strand cDNA from all RNA. All cDNA was treated with uracil-DNA glycosylase and then went through a first 18-cycle PCR with the universal primers M1SS and BC2_uni_R. The published analysis was carried out like this. Normalization of each sample was performed by random selection of 1 million high-quality reads, each carrying a distinct molecular identifier. Reads with shared molecular identifiers were discarded instead of being binned into consensus sequences. CDR3 identification, clonotype clustering and error correction used MiTCR with a Q25 quality threshold and the strictest error-elimination algorithm. A nonparametric unseen species model using Euler transformation provided a lower-bound estimate of total TCR beta diversity. Clones were called with MiXCR by TCRdb after fastp trimmed the public reads at Q25, and only in-frame beta chains were retained. A single entry per CDR3 protein holds the most common genes and DNA from its merged rows. The V and J calls follow TCRdb's processing rather than the paper's. The sample table holds roughly 1.7 million distinct CDR3 sequences, of which about 35% were seen once. The ten top clones hold 11% of the sample.

The origin of this receptor is a woman between 25 and 40 years old in good health. Sequencing was carried out using blood. The sequence links TRBV20-1 to TRBJ2-1, with the D segment identity uncertain. The sequence in DNA is TGCAGTGCTAGAGAACCGGGTAGGTCCTACAATGAGCAGTTCTTC. The resulting protein is CSAREPGRSYNEQFF.